This T cell receptor beta chain was captured by sequencing in a study of T cells in Graves' hyperthyroidism and ophthalmopathy. This clonotype has ten or more counts. RNA transcripts were the template for amplifying TCR beta CDR3 regions. The TCR CDR3 was amplified in a first-round RT-PCR using the HTBI primer set. TCRdb re-called the multiplex PCR reads with MiXCR, one entry per CDR3 protein. This table holds roughly 720,000 distinct CDR3 sequences, around a sixth found once. The CDR3 sequence is 16 residues long. The germline CDR1 and CDR2 sequences are MNHNS and SASEGT. Trimming shortened V by 11 bases and J by 5 bases, and 22 bases separated the two germline ends.

The sequencing input was blood. The sequence came from a man aged 45-65 years with Graves' hyperthyroidism. The chain employs TRBV6-1 and TRBJ1-6; tentatively, D is TRBD1 (5 bases). CDR3 nucleotides: TGTGCCTCCCTCCCCGGCGGGGCCTTCCATAATTCACCCCTCCACTTT. Protein product: CASLPGGAFHNSPLHF.